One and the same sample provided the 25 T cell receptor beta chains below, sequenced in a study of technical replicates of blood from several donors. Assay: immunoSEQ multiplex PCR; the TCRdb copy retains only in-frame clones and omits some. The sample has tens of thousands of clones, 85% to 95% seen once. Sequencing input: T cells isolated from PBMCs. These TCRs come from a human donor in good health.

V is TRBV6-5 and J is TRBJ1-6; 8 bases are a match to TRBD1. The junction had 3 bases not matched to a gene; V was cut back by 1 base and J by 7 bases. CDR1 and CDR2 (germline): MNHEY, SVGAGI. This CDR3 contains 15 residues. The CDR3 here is CASSYWTGNNSPLHF. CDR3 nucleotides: TGTGCCAGCAGTTACTGGACAGGGAACAATTCACCCCTCCACTTT.

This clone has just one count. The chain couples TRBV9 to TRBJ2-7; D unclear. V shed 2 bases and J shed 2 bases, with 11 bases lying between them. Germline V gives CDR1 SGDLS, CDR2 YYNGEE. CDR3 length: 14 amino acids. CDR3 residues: CASSVRTETYEQYF. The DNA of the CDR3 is TGTGCCAGCAGCGTTCGAACTGAGACCTACGAGCAGTACTTC.

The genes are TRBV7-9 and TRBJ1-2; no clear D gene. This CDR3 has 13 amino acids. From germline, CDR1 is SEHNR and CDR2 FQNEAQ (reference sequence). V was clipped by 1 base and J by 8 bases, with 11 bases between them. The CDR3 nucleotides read TGTGCCAGCAGCTTAGTTGCGGGGAAAGGCTACACCTTC. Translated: CASSLVAGKGYTF.

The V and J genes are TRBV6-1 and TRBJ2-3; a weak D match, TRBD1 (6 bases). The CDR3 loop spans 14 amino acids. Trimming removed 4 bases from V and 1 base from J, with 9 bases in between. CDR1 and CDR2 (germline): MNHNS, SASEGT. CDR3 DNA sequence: TGTGCCAGCAGTGTTAGGACAGGCACAGATACGCAGTATTTT. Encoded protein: CASSVRTGTDTQYF.

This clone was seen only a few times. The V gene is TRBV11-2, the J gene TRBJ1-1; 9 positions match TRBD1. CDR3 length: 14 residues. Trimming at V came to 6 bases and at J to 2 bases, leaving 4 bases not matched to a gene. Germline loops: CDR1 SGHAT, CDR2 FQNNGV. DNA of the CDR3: TGTGCCAGCAGACGGACAGGGGTAAACACTGAAGCTTTCTTT. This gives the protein CASRRTGVNTEAFF. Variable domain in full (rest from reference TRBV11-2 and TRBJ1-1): EAGVAQSPRYKIIEKRQSVAFWCNPISGHATLYWYQQILGQGPKLLIQFQNNGVVDDSQLPKDRFSAERLKGVDSTLKIQPAKLEDSAVYLCASRRTGVNTEAFFGQGTRLTVV.

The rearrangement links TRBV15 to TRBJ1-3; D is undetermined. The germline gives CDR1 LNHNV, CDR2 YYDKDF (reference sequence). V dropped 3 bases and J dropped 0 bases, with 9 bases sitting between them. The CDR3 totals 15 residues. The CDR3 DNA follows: TGTGCCACCAGCAGTCCGTACAGCTCTGGAAACACCATATATTTT. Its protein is CATSSPYSSGNTIYF.

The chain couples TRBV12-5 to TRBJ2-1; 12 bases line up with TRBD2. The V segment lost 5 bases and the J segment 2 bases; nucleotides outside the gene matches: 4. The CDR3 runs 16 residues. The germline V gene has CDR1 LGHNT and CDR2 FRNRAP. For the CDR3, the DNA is TGTGCTAGTGGTGAGCTAGCGGGGGGGCCCTACAATGAGCAGTTCTTC. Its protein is CASGELAGGPYNEQFF.

CDR3 nucleotides: TGTGCCAGCAGTAACCCTAGCAGGGGGATAAATCAGCCCCAGCATTTT. This gives the protein CASSNPSRGINQPQHF. The J gene is TRBJ1-5, the V gene TRBV6-6; 7 positions match TRBD1. The V segment lost 5 bases and the J segment 4 bases; nucleotides outside the gene matches: 11. The germline V gene has CDR1 MNHNY and CDR2 SVGAGI (reference sequence). The CDR3 loop spans 16 amino acids.

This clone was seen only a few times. The CDR3 DNA is TGTGCCAGCAGCCGCACTGGGGCTGGGTGGGACTACGAGCAGTACTTC. Translating it yields CASSRTGAGWDYEQYF. This sequence joins TRBV4-2 and TRBJ2-7; D is perhaps TRBD1 (5 bases). The CDR3 extends over 16 amino acids. CDR1 is LGHNA and CDR2 is YNFKEQ in the germline V gene. The germline V and J ends were trimmed by 4 bases and 3 bases, with 19 bases remaining between them.

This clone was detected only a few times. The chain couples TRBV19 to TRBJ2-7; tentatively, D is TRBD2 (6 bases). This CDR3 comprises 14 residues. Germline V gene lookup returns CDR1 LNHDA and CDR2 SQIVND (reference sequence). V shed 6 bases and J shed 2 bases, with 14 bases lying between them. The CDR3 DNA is TGTGCCAGTAGGGAAATAGCGGCCCCCTACGAGCAGTACTTC. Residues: CASREIAAPYEQYF.

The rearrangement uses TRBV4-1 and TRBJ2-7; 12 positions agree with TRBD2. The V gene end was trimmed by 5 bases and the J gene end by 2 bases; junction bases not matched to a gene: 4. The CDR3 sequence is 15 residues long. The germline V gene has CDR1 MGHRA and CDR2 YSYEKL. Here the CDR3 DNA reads TGCGCCAGCAGCTTCAGGACTAGCGGGACCTACGAGCAGTACTTC. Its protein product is CASSFRTSGTYEQYF.

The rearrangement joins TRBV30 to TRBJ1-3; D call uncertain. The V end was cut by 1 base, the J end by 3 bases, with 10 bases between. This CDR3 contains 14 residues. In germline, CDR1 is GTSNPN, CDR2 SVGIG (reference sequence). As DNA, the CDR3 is TGTGCCTGGAGTGGAGGTACCCTTGGAAACACCATATATTTT. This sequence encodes CAWSGGTLGNTIYF.

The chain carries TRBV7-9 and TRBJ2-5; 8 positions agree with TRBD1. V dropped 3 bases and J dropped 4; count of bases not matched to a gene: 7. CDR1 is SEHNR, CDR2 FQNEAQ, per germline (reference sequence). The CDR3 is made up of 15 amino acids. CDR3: CASSFGQGAGETQYF. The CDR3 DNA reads TGTGCCAGCAGCTTTGGCCAGGGGGCGGGAGAGACCCAGTACTTC.

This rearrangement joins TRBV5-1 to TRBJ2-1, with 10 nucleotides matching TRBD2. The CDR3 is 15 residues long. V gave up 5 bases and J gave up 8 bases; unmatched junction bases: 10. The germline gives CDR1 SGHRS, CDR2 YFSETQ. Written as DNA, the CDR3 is TGCGCCAGCAGATCCGGAGGGCTAGCGGGGGATGAGCAGTTCTTC. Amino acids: CASRSGGLAGDEQFF.

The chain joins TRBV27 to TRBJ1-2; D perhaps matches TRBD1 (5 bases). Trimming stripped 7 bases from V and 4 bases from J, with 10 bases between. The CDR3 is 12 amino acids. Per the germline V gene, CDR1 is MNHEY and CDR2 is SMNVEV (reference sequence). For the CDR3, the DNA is TGTGCCAGCATCCTCGGGGGCTATGGCTACACCTTC. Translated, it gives CASILGGYGYTF.

CDR3 sequence: CASSPDWAGGPGEQFF. In DNA form, the CDR3 reads TGTGCCAGCAGCCCAGATTGGGCGGGGGGGCCGGGTGAGCAGTTCTTC. V and J are TRBV11-3 and TRBJ2-1; 9 nucleotides agree with TRBD2. The CDR3 spans 16 residues. CDR1 is SGHNT, CDR2 YENEEA, per germline. The trim removed 5 bases at V and 9 bases at J, leaving 14 bases unmatched.

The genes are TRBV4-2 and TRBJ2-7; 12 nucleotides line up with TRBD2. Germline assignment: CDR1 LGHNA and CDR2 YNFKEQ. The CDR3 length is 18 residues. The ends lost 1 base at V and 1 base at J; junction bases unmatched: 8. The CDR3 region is CASSQGLLAGGLSYEQYF. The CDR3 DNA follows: TGTGCCAGCAGCCAAGGTCTACTAGCGGGAGGCCTATCCTACGAGCAGTACTTC.

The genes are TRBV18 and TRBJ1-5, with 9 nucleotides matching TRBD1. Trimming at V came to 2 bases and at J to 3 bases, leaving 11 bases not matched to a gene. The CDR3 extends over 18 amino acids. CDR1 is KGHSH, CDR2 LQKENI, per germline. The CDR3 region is CASSPGRDREGVNQPQHF. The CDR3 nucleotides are TGTGCCAGCTCACCAGGTCGGGACAGGGAGGGGGTCAATCAGCCCCAGCATTTT.

In DNA form, the CDR3 reads TGTGCCACCAGTTTGGACAGGGCTTATGGCTACACCTTC. It encodes CATSLDRAYGYTF. This chain links TRBV15 with TRBJ1-2, with 8 bases fitting TRBD1. From germline, CDR1 is LNHNV and CDR2 YYDKDF (reference sequence). CDR3 length: 13 amino acids. V was clipped by 6 bases and J by 5 bases; unmatched bases: 5.

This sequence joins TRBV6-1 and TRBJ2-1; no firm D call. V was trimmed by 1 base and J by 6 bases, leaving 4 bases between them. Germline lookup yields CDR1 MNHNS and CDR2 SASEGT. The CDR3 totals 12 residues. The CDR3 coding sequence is TGTGCCAGCAGTGAAGGCGCCAATGAGCAGTTCTTC. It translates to CASSEGANEQFF.

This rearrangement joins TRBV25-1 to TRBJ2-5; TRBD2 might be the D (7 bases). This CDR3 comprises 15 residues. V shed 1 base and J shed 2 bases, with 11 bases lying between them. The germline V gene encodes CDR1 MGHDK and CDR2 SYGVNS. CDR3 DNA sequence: TGTGCCAGCAGTGAATTAGGGGGGGGGCAAGAGACCCAGTACTTC. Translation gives CASSELGGGQETQYF.

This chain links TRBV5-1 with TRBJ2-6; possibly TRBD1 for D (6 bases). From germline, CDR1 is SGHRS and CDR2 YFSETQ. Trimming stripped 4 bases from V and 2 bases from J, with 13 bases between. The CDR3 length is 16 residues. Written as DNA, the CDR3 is TGCGCCAGCAGCATGGGACAAAGGACTGGGGCCAACGTCCTGACTTTC. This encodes CASSMGQRTGANVLTF.

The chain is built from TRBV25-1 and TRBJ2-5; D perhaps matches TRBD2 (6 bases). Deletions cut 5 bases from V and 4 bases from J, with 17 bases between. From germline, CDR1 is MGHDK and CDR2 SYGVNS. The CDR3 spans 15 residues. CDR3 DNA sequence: TGTGCCAGCAGTTCGACGGGAGAGGGCGGAGAGACCCAGTACTTC. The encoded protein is CASSSTGEGGETQYF.

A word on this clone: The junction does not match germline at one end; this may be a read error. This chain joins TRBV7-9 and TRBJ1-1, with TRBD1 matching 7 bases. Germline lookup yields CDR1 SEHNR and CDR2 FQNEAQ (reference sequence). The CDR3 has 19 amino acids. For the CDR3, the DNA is TGTGCCAGCAGCTTAGAAAAAGTGGGCTTTCAAACAGGGGTGGGAGAAGATTTCTTT. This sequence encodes CASSLEKVGFQTGVGEDFF.

CDR3 residues: CAWKGRVSEAFF. As DNA, the CDR3 is TGTGCCTGGAAGGGCAGGGTTTCTGAAGCTTTCTTT. The rearrangement uses TRBV30 and TRBJ1-1; D is possibly TRBD1 (5 bases). This CDR3 region has 12 residues. Germline values: CDR1 GTSNPN, CDR2 SVGIG (reference sequence). V lost 4 bases and J 6 bases, leaving 12 bases between the germline ends.